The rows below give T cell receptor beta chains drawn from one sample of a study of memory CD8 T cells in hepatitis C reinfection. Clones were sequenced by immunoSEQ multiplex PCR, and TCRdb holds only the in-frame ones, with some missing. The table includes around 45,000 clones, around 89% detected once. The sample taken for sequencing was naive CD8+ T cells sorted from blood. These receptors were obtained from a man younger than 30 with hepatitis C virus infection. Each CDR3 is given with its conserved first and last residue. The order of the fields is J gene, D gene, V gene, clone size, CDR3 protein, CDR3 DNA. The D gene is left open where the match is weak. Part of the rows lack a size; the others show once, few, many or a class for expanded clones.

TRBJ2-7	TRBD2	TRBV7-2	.	CASTTFSSGDYEQYF	TGTGCCAGCACCACCTTTTCTAGCGGAGACTACGAGCAGTACTTC
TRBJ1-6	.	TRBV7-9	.	CASSLTPGSSYNSPLHF	TGTGCCAGCAGCTTAACGCCAGGAAGCTCCTATAATTCACCCCTCCACTTT
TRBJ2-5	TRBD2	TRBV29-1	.	CSVQGLAGGEETQYF	TGCAGCGTCCAGGGACTAGCGGGAGGTGAAGAGACCCAGTACTTC
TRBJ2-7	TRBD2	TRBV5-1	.	CASSLAGASGNYEQYF	TGCGCCAGCAGCTTGGCCGGGGCTAGCGGCAACTACGAGCAGTACTTC
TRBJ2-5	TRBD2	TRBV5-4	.	CASSLEGLAGRLETQYF	TGTGCCAGCAGCTTGGAAGGGCTAGCGGGGCGGTTAGAGACCCAGTACTTC
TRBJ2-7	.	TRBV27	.	CASSFAPGHEQYF	TGTGCCAGCAGTTTTGCCCCTGGCCACGAGCAGTACTTC
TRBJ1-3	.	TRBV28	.	CAVEVAGNSGNTIYF	TGTGCCGTCGAGGTGGCGGGGAACTCTGGAAACACCATATATTTT
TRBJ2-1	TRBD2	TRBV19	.	CASSIDGGSHNEQFF	TGTGCCAGTAGTATAGACGGCGGGAGCCATAATGAGCAGTTCTTC
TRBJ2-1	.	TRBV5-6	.	CASSPRAAYSGDEQFF	TGTGCCAGCAGCCCCCGGGCCGCTTACTCGGGGGATGAGCAGTTCTTC
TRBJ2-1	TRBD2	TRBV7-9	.	CASSAMASGVLYNEQFF	TGTGCCAGCAGCGCCATGGCCAGCGGGGTTCTCTACAATGAGCAGTTCTTC
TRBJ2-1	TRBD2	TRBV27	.	CASSPGTSGPLTYNEQFF	TGTGCCAGCAGCCCCGGGACTAGCGGTCCTTTAACCTACAATGAGCAGTTCTTC
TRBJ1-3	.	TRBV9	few	CASSVGGGSGNTIYF	TGTGCCAGCAGCGTAGGCGGGGGTTCTGGAAACACCATATATTTT
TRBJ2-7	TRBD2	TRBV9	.	CASSGSGSRFHEQYF	TGTGCCAGCAGCGGTAGCGGGAGCCGGTTCCACGAGCAGTACTTC
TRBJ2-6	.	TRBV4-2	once	CASSQEGAAGANVLTF	TGTGCCAGCAGCCAAGAGGGGGCAGCTGGGGCCAACGTCCTGACTTTC
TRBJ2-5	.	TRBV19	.	CASSVEYQETQYF	TGTGCCAGTAGTGTGGAGTACCAAGAGACCCAGTACTTC
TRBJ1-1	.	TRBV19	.	CASSIVQNTEAFF	TGTGCCAGTAGTATAGTCCAGAACACTGAAGCTTTCTTT
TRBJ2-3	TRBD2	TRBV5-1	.	CASSWGLAGLSTDTQYF	TGCGCCAGCAGCTGGGGACTAGCGGGACTTAGCACAGATACGCAGTATTTT
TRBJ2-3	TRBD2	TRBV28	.	CASSRALLAEDTDTQYF	TGTGCCAGCAGTAGAGCACTACTAGCGGAGGACACAGATACGCAGTATTTT
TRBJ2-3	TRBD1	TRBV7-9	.	CASSSTSTGVTTSTDTQYF	TGTGCCAGCAGCTCCACCTCGACAGGGGTAACTACTAGCACAGATACGCAGTATTTT
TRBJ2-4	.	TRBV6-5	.	CASSYTSTGNIQYF	TGTGCCAGCAGTTACACCAGTACGGGAAACATTCAGTACTTC
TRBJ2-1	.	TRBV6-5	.	CASSATGSEQFF	TGTGCCAGCAGTGCGACTGGGTCGGAGCAGTTCTTC
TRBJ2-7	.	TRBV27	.	CASSFTPGLQYEQYF	TGTGCCAGCAGTTTCACCCCGGGACTGCAGTACGAGCAGTACTTC
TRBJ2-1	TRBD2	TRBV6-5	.	CASSYGTSGSYEQFF	TGTGCCAGCAGTTACGGGACTAGCGGGAGCTATGAGCAGTTCTTC
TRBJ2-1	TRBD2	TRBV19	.	CASSPLGLAGGNEQFF	TGTGCCAGTAGTCCCCTGGGGCTAGCGGGGGGGAATGAGCAGTTCTTC
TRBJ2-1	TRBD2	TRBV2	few	CASSGRTSGDYNEQFF	TGTGCCAGCAGTGGTCGGACTAGCGGGGACTACAATGAGCAGTTCTTC
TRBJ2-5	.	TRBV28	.	CASSSPGAGETQYF	TGTGCCAGCAGTTCCCCCGGGGCGGGGGAGACCCAGTACTTC
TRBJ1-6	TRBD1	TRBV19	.	CASSWTGGNSPLHF	TGTGCCAGTAGTTGGACAGGGGGAAATTCACCCCTCCACTTT